These 15 T cell receptor beta chains were all obtained from the same sample, sequenced in a study of T cell clonality in common variable immunodeficiency. Measured with immunoSEQ multiplex PCR; TCRdb has only the in-frame clones, and not every one. The record shows about 52,000 clones for this sample, with no singletons present. The sequenced sample consisted of peripheral blood mononuclear cells. These receptors originate from a person between 18 and 75 years old in good health.

This clone was observed at least ten times. The observed sequence ends 3 residues before the CDR3 terminus, with the missing tail filled in from the germline J gene. The chain has TRBV19 and TRBJ2-3, with D uncertain. Trimming took off 3 bases at V and 2 bases at J, with 12 bases between the two ends. Germline CDR1 is LNHDA and CDR2 is SQIVND (reference sequence). The CDR3 extends over 15 amino acids. The CDR3 sequence is CASSILSGATDTQYF. The covered CDR3 bases are TGTGCCAGTAGTATCCTCTCAGGCGCCACAGATACG.

This clone was recorded at least ten times. The read halts 3 residues ahead of the CDR3 end, with the missing end drawn from the germline J gene. The V gene is TRBV6-1, the J gene TRBJ1-4; D uncertain. CDR1 and CDR2 from the germline V gene are MNHNS and SASEGT. The CDR3 consists of 13 residues. Trimming removed 4 bases at V and 6 bases at J, with 9 bases between. CDR3 DNA (partial): TGTGCCAGCAGTGGATACAGTGATGAAAAA. This encodes CASSGYSDEK. The CDR3 in its entirety is CASSGYSDEKLFF.

This clone was found many times. The read gets to within 3 residues of the CDR3 end, and the germline J gene fills in the rest. This rearrangement joins TRBV5-4 to TRBJ2-3, with TRBD2 identical over 9 bases. The CDR3 loop spans 16 amino acids. The trim removed 5 bases at V and 1 base at J, leaving 8 bases unmatched. The germline V gene encodes CDR1 SGHNT and CDR2 YYREEE (reference sequence). CDR3 residues: CASSKDLAGGTDTQYF. CDR3 bases read: TGTGCCAGCAGTAAAGATTTAGCGGGGGGCACAGATACG.

This clone was seen ten or more times. The sequenced fragment ends 3 residues before the CDR3 boundary, so the rest is inferred from the germline J gene. The rearrangement links TRBV7-2 to TRBJ1-2, with TRBD1 as a possible D gene (6 bases). The V gene's germline CDR1 is SGHTA and CDR2 FQGNSA. The ends were cut back, 3 bases at V and 4 bases at J, with 12 bases in the middle. This CDR3 has 14 residues. CDR3 DNA, as far as it was read: TGTGCCAGCAGCTTCCGGGACACCGGCTATGGC. This encodes CASSFRDTGYG. The CDR3, in full, reads CASSFRDTGYGYTF.

To note about this clone: The read ends 3 residues before the CDR3 terminus; that terminus is restored from the germline J gene. The rearrangement uses TRBV5-1 and TRBJ2-3; D possibly corresponds to TRBD2 (7 bases). The CDR3 has 14 amino acids. Germline V gene sequence: CDR1 SGHRS, CDR2 YFSETQ. V dropped 0 bases and J dropped 8 bases, with 13 bases sitting between them. CDR3 bases read: TGCGCCAGCAGCTTGGATGGGGGGGCCGGTACG. This encodes CASSLDGGAGT. The CDR3 as a whole reads CASSLDGGAGTQYF.

This clone occurred many times. Read coverage stops 3 residues before the CDR3 terminus; the germline J gene supplies the remainder. The chain is built from TRBV20-1 and TRBJ1-3; a weak D match, TRBD1 (6 bases). Trimming shortened V by 2 bases and J by 4 bases, and 21 bases separated the two germline ends. The CDR3 loop spans 17 amino acids. CDR1 is DFQATT and CDR2 is SNEGSKA in the germline V gene (reference sequence). CDR3 loop: CSARPISRDTIGNTIYF. The sequenced part of the CDR3 DNA is TGCAGTGCTAGACCAATCTCCCGGGACACAATCGGAAACACC.

Notes on this clone: The read comes to an end 3 residues before the CDR3 does, leaving the germline J gene to fill in the end. This chain links TRBV18 with TRBJ1-6; 8 nucleotides agree with TRBD1. V lost 4 bases, J lost 7 bases, and 12 bases stayed unmatched. The CDR3 contains 17 residues. The germline gives CDR1 KGHSH, CDR2 LQKENI. The CDR3 spells CASSLLGQTGGNSPLHF. Incomplete CDR3 DNA: TGTGCCAGCTCACTCCTGGGCCAAACAGGGGGAAATTCACCC.

This clone was seen ten or more times. The missing CDR3 end, 3 residues past where the read stops, is filled in from the germline J gene. The chain recombines TRBV5-1 with TRBJ2-7; 10 nucleotides align to TRBD2. J gave up 5 bases and V 0 bases, and 2 bases lay outside the gene matches. This CDR3 has 14 residues. Looked up from germline, CDR1 is SGHRS and CDR2 is YFSETQ. The part of the CDR3 DNA that was read is TGCGCCAGCAGCTTGGCTCTAGCGGGAGACGAG. Protein: CASSLALAGDE. The CDR3 as a whole reads CASSLALAGDEQYF.

This clone has only a few counts. The observed sequence ends 3 residues before the CDR3 terminus, with the missing tail filled in from the germline J gene. The chain joins TRBV11-2 to TRBJ2-3; a weak D match, TRBD2 (7 bases). CDR1 and CDR2 (germline): SGHAT, FQNNGV. This CDR3 contains 15 residues. Partial CDR3 DNA: TGTGCCAGCAGCTTAGGGGCGGGGGCTCCGGAGACG. It is translated as CASSLGAGAPET. The entire CDR3 reads CASSLGAGAPETQYF. The full variable domain, rest sourced from reference TRBV11-2 and TRBJ2-3, is EAGVAQSPRYKIIEKRQSVAFWCNPISGHATLYWYQQILGQGPKLLIQFQNNGVVDDSQLPKDRFSAERLKGVDSTLKIQPAKLEDSAVYLCASSLGAGAPETQYFGPGTRLTVL.

This clone was seen more than once but under ten times. The read terminates 3 residues ahead of where the CDR3 ends, so the germline J gene completes it. The chain employs TRBV7-9 and TRBJ2-7; possible D gene TRBD1, 8 bases. The CDR3 is 14 amino acids. Germline V gives CDR1 SEHNR, CDR2 FQNEAQ (reference sequence). The V end lost 5 bases, the J end lost 6 bases, and 17 bases lay between the germline ends. CDR3 bases read: TGTGCCAGCAGCCTCAGGGGGCGCGGGGGCGAG. This sequence encodes CASSLRGRGGE. The whole CDR3 sequence is CASSLRGRGGEQYF.

This clone showed up just a few times. With the read ending 3 residues before the CDR3 end, the germline J gene is used to fill in that end. V gene TRBV20-1 combines with J gene TRBJ1-1; TRBD1 aligns across 8 bases. CDR3 size: 16 residues. CDR1 is DFQATT, CDR2 SNEGSKA, per germline (reference sequence). The junction had 7 bases not matched to a gene; V was cut back by 0 bases and J by 1 base. The CDR3 loop is CSARDLTGGRNTEAFF. CDR3 bases read: TGCAGTGCTAGAGACCTAACAGGGGGTAGGAACACTGAA.

This clone was seen a few times. The read ends 3 residues shy of where the CDR3 ends; the end is completed using the germline J gene. The chain has TRBV19 and TRBJ2-3, with D possibly being TRBD2 (6 bases). This CDR3 is 16 amino acids long. Germline loops: CDR1 LNHDA, CDR2 SQIVND (reference sequence). CDR3 residues: CASSTGLTSYQETQYF. The CDR3 bases that were read are TGTGCCAGTAGTACTGGACTAACCTCGTACCAAGAGACG. Based on the CDR3 plus reference TRBV19 and TRBJ2-3, the full variable domain is DGGITQSPKYLFRKEGQNVTLSCEQNLNHDAMYWYRQDPGQGLRLIYYSQIVNDFQKGDIAEGYSVSREKKESFPLTVTSAQKNPTAFYLCASSTGLTSYQETQYFGPGTRLTVL.

This clone was seen at least ten times. The sequenced fragment ends 3 residues before the CDR3 boundary, so the rest is inferred from the germline J gene. The rearrangement uses TRBV20-1 and TRBJ2-3; D not certain. Germline values: CDR1 DFQATT, CDR2 SNEGSKA (reference sequence). CDR3 length: 11 residues. Trimming took off 5 bases at V and 4 bases at J, with 7 bases between the two ends. CDR3 amino acids: CSAPVSDTQYF. The covered CDR3 bases are TGCAGTGCTCCGGTGTCAGATACG.

This clone was counted between two and nine times. From the germline J gene comes the end of the CDR3, since the read stops 3 residues before it. The chain uses TRBV13 and TRBJ1-6, with D tentatively TRBD1 (6 bases). Trimming took off 5 bases at V and 0 bases at J, with 11 bases between the two ends. CDR1 is PRHDT, CDR2 FYEKMQ, per germline (reference sequence). The CDR3 sequence is 16 residues long. Incomplete CDR3 DNA: TGTGCCAGCAGCCCAGACAGGTCCTCCTATAATTCACCC. As protein: CASSPDRSSYNSP. The entire CDR3 sequence reads CASSPDRSSYNSPLHF.

This clone was observed at least ten times. With the read ending 3 residues before the CDR3 end, the germline J gene is used to fill in that end. This chain links TRBV19 with TRBJ1-5, with 9 bases fitting TRBD1. The CDR3 spans 18 residues. V shed 4 bases, J shed 0 bases, and the junction held 10 bases outside the gene matches. CDR1 is LNHDA, CDR2 SQIVND, per germline (reference sequence). CDR3: CASSTPPGTGYSNQPQHF. Partial CDR3 DNA: TGTGCCAGTAGTACGCCACCCGGGACAGGGTATAGCAATCAGCCC.